Following are 3 T cell receptor beta chains from one sample sequenced in a study of shared clonotypes between healthy human individuals. Sequencing used immunoSEQ multiplex PCR; TCRdb keeps in-frame clones, though not all of them. The sample lists over 700,000 clones, about two thirds occurring once. The sample comprised memory CD4+ T cells sorted from blood. Regarding subset: CD45RA-negative fraction. The origin of the receptors is a woman in her 30s in good health.

The chain uses TRBV5-1 and TRBJ2-5; TRBD2 might be the D (6 bases). CDR1 and CDR2 from the germline V gene are SGHRS and YFSETQ. The ends were cut back, 5 bases at V and 1 base at J, with 15 bases in the middle. CDR3 length: 15 residues. CDR3 sequence reads: CASSTWLGGQETQYF. CDR3 sequence (DNA): TGCGCCAGCAGTACCTGGCTGGGGGGCCAAGAGACCCAGTACTTC.

This clone has at least ten counts. The same CDR3 also results from other DNA sequences found in this sample. The gene calls are TRBV28 and TRBJ2-7; D remains ambiguous. The CDR3 length is 11 residues. Trimming left V 5 bases short and J 5 bases short, with 7 bases between. The germline CDR1 and CDR2 sequences are MDHEN and SYDVKM. CDR3 nucleotides: TGTGCCAGCAGTCGAAACCACGAGCAGTACTTC. It is translated as CASSRNHEQYF.

The gene calls are TRBV25-1 and TRBJ2-7; possibly TRBD1 for D (5 bases). The CDR3 is 14 amino acids. Germline assignment: CDR1 MGHDK and CDR2 SYGVNS. V was shortened by 6 bases and J by 4 bases, with 16 bases between the two germline ends. The CDR3 is CASSLQGNWYEQYF. The CDR3 DNA reads TGTGCCAGCAGCCTTCAGGGCAATTGGTACGAGCAGTACTTC.